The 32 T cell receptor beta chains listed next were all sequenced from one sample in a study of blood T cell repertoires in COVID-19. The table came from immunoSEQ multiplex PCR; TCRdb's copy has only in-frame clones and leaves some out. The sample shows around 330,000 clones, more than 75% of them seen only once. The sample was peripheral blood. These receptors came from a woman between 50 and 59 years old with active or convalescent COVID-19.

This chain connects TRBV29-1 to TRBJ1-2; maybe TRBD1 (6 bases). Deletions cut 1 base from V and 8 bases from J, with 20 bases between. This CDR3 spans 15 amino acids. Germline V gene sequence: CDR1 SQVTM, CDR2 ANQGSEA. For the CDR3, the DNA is TGCAGCGTTGAAGGAATGACCCCAGCGAGGGGGGGCTACACCTTC. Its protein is CSVEGMTPARGGYTF.

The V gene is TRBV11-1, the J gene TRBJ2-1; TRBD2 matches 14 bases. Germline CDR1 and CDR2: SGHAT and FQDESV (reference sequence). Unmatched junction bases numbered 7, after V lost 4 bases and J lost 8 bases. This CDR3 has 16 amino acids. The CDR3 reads CASSSTGLAGVHEQFF. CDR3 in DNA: TGTGCCAGCAGCTCCACGGGACTAGCGGGAGTACATGAGCAGTTCTTC.

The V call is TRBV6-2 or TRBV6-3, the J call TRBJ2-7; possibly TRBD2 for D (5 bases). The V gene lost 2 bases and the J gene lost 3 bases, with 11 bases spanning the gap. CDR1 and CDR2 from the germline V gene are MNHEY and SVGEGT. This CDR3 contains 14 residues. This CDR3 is CASSYGERYYEQYF. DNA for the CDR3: TGTGCCAGCAGTTACGGTGAGCGGTACTACGAGCAGTACTTC.

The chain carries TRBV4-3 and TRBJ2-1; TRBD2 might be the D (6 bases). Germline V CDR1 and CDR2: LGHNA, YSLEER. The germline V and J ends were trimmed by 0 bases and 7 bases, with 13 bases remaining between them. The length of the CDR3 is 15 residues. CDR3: CASSQDYGLMNEQFF. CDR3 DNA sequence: TGCGCCAGCAGCCAAGACTACGGACTAATGAATGAGCAGTTCTTC.

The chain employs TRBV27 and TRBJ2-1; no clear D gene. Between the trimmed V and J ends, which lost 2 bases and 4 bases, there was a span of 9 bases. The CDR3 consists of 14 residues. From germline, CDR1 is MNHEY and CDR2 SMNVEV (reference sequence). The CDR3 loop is CASSLAARYNEQFF. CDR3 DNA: TGTGCCAGCAGTTTAGCCGCTAGGTACAATGAGCAGTTCTTC.

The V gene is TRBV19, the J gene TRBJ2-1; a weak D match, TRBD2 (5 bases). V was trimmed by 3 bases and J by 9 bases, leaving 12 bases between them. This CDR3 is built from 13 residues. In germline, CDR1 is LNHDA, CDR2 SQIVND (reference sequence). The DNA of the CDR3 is TGTGCCAGTAGTATGCAAAGTGGGAGTGAGCAGTTCTTC. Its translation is CASSMQSGSEQFF.

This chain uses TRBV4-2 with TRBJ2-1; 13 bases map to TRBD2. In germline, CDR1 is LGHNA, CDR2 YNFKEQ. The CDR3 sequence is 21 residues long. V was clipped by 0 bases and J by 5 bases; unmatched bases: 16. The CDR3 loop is CASSQDPQRTSGRVPHNEQFF. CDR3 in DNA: TGTGCCAGCAGCCAAGATCCCCAGCGGACTAGCGGGAGAGTTCCCCACAATGAGCAGTTCTTC.

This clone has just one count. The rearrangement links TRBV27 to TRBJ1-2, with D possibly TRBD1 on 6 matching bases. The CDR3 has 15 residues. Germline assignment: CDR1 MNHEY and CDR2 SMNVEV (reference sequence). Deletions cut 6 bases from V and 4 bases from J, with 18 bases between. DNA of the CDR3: TGTGCCAGCAGCCCCTTGGCAGGGGCCAGCTATGGCTACACCTTC. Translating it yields CASSPLAGASYGYTF.

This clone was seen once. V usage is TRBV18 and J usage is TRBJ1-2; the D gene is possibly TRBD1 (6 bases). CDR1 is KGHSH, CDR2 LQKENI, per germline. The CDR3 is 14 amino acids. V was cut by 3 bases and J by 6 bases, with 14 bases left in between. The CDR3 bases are TGTGCCAGCTCACCCGGACAGACCGTCGATGGCTACACCTTC. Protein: CASSPGQTVDGYTF.

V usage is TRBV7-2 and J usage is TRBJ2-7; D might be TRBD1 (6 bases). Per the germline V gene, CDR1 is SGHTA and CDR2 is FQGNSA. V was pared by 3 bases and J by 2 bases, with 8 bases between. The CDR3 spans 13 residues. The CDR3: CASSFDRTYEQYF. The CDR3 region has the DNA TGTGCCAGCAGCTTCGACAGGACCTACGAGCAGTACTTC.

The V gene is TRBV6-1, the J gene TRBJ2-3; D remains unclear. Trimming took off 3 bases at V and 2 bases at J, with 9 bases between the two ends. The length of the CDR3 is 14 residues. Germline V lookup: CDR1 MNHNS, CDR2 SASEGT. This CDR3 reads CASSDGGYTDTQYF. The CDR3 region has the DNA TGTGCCAGCAGTGACGGCGGTTACACAGATACGCAGTATTTT.

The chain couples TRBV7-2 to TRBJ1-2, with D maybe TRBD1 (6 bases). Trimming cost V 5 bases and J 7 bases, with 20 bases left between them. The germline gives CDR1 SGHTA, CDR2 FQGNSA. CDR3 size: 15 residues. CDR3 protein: CASSPRMGDILGYTF. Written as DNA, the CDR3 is TGTGCCAGCAGCCCCCGGATGGGGGACATCCTTGGCTACACCTTC.

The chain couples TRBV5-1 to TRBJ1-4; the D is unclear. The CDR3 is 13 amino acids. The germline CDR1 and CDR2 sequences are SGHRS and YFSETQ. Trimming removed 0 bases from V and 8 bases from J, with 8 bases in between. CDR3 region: CASSLGSGEKLFF. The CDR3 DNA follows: TGCGCCAGCAGCTTGGGCTCGGGAGAAAAACTGTTTTTT.

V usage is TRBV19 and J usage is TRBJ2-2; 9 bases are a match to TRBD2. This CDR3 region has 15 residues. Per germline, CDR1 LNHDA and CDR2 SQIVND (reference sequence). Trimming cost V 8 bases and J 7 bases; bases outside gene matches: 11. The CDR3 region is CASGPNSGSGGELFF. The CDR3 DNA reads TGTGCCAGTGGTCCTAATAGCGGGAGCGGCGGGGAGCTGTTTTTT.

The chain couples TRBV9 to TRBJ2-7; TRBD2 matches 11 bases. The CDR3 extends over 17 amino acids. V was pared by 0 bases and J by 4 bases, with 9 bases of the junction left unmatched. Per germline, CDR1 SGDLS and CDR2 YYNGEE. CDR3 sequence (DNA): TGTGCCAGCAGCGTAGCAGGGTCGGGACTAGCGGCTTACGAGCAGTACTTC. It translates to CASSVAGSGLAAYEQYF.

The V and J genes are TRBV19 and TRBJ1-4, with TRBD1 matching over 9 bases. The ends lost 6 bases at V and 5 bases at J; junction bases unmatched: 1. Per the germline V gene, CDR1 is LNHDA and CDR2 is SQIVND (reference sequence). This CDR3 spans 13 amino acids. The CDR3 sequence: CASSGTGNEKLFF. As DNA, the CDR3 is TGTGCCAGTAGCGGGACAGGGAATGAAAAACTGTTTTTT.

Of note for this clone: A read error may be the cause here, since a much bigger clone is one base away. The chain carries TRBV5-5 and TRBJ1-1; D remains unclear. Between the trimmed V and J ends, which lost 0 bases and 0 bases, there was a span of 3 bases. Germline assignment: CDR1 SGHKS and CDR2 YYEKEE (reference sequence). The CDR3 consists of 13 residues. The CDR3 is CASSLVMNTEAFF. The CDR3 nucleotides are TGTGCCAGCAGCTTGGTCATGAACACTGAAGCTTTCTTT.

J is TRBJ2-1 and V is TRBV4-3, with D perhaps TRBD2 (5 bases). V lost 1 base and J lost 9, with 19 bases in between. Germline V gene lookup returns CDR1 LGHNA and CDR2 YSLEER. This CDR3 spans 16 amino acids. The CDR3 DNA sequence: TGCGCCAGCAGCCAAGCCGGGGTAGCTACTCTCGCTGAGCAGTTCTTC. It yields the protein CASSQAGVATLAEQFF.

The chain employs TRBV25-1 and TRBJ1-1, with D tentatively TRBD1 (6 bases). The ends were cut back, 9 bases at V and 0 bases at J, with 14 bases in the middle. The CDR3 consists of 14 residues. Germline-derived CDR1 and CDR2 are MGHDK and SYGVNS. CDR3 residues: CASSHRAMNTEAFF. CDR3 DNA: TGTGCCAGTAGCCACAGGGCCATGAACACTGAAGCTTTCTTT.

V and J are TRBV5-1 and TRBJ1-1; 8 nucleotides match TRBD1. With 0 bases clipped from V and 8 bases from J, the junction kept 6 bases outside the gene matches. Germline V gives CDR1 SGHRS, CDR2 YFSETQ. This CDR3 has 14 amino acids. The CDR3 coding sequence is TGCGCCAGCAGCTTGGGACAGGGGCGGAAAGAAGCTTTCTTT. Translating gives CASSLGQGRKEAFF.

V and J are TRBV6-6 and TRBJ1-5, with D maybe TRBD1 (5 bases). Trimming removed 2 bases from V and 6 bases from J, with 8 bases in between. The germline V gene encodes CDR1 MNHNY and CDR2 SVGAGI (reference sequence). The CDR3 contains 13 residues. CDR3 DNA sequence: TGTGCCAGCAGTTACCAGGGCGGTCAGCCCCAGCATTTT. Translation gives CASSYQGGQPQHF.

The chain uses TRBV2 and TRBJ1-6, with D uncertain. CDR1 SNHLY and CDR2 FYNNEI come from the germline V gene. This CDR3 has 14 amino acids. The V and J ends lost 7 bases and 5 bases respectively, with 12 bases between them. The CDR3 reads CASIRDNNNSPLHF. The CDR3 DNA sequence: TGTGCCAGCATCCGAGACAACAATAATTCACCCCTCCACTTT. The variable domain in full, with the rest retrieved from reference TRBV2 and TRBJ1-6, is EPEVTQTPSHQVTQMGQEVILRCVPISNHLYFYWYRQILGQKVEFLVSFYNNEISEKSEIFDDQFSVERPDGSNFTLKIRSTKLEDSAMYFCASIRDNNNSPLHFGNGTRLTVT.

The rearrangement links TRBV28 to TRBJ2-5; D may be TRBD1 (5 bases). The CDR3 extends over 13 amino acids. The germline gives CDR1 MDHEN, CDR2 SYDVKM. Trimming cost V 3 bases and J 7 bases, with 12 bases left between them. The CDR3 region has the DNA TGTGCCAGCAGTTTTGGGGCGGCAACGACCCAGTACTTC. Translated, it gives CASSFGAATTQYF.

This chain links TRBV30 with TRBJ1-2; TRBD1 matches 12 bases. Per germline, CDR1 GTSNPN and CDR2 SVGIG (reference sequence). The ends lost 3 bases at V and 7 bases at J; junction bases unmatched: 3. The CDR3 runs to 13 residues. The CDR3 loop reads CAWSAGQGAGYTF. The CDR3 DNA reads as TGTGCCTGGAGCGCGGGACAGGGGGCTGGCTACACCTTC.

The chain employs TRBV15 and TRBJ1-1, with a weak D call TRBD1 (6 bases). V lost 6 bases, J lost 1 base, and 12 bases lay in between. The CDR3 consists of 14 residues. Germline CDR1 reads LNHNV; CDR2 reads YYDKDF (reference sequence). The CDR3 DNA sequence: TGTGCCACCAGTAAAACCAGGGGGAACACTGAAGCTTTCTTT. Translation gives CATSKTRGNTEAFF.

For the CDR3, the DNA is TGTGCCAGCAGCCCTACGGGGGGGGCCTACGAGCAGTACTTC. Its protein product is CASSPTGGAYEQYF. The chain employs TRBV28 and TRBJ2-7; 8 bases agree with TRBD2. Germline CDR1 reads MDHEN; CDR2 reads SYDVKM. J was trimmed by 2 bases and V by 6 bases; bases with no gene match: 6. The CDR3 is made up of 14 amino acids.

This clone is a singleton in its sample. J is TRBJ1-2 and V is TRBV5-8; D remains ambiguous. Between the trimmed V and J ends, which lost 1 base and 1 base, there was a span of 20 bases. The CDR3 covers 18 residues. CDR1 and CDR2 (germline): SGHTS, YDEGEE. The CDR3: CASSLSGWTYLFNYGYTF. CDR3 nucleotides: TGTGCCAGCAGCTTGTCGGGGTGGACTTACCTCTTTAACTATGGCTACACCTTC.

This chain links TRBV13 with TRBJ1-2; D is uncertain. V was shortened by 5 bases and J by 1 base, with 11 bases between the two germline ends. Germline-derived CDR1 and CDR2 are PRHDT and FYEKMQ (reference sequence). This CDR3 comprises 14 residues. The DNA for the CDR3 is TGTGCCAGCAGCGTCACAATGTTTAACTATGGCTACACCTTC. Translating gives CASSVTMFNYGYTF.

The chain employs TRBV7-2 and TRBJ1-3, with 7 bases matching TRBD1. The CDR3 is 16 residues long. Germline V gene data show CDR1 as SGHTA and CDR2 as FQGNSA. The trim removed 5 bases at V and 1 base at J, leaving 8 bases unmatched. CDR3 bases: TGTGCCAGCAGCACCCGTCGACAGGGTTCTGGAAACACCATATATTTT. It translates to CASSTRRQGSGNTIYF.

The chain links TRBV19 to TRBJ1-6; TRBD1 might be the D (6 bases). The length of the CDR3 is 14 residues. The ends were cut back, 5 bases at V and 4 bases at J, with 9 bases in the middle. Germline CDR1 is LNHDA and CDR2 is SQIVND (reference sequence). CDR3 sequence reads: CASSGQPYNSPLHF. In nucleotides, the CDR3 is TGTGCCAGTAGTGGACAGCCTTATAATTCACCCCTCCACTTT.

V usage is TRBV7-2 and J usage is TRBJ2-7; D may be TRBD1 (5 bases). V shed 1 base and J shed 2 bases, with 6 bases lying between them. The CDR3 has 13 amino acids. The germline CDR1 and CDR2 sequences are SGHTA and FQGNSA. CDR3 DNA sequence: TGTGCCAGCAGCTTAGGGGGCCCCTACGAGCAGTACTTC. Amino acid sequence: CASSLGGPYEQYF.

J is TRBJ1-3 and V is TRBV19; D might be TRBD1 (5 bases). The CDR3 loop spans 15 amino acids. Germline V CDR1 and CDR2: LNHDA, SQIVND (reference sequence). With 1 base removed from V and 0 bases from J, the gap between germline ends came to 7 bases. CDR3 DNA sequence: TGTGCCAGTAGTATAGGGGGGGGCTCTGGAAACACCATATATTTT. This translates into CASSIGGGSGNTIYF.